A single sample gave rise to the 3 T cell receptor beta chains below, sequenced in a study of patients and donors after allogeneic stem cell transplantation (dated by TCRdb to about 2020). Library prep was done by RT-PCR. These reads were obtained on a NextSeq 550. The raw public data were reprocessed by TCRdb itself: fastp quality trimming at Q25, MiXCR clonotype calling, in-frame beta chains only. CDR3 protein sequences are deduplicated, and each keeps its most common genes and DNA. The sample table contains about 87,000 distinct CDR3 sequences; only one count was recorded for about 5% of them. Jointly, the top ten make up around 3% of the sample. The sequenced sample was blood, either unsorted or a sorted T cell fraction (not recorded which). The receptors were gathered from a human donor who was either an allogeneic HSCT recipient or a stem cell or donor lymphocyte infusion donor (not recorded which). It is not recorded whose cells these are; they may come from a transplant donor.

This clonotype occurred many times. Sequence at one end of the junction differs from germline and may be a read error. V gene TRBV20-1 combines with J gene TRBJ2-2; maybe TRBD2 (7 bases). The CDR3 spans 16 residues. CDR1 is DFQATT and CDR2 is SNEGSKA in the germline V gene (reference sequence). The CDR3 spells CSARARGRESTGELFF. CDR3 sequence (DNA): TGCAGTGCCAGAGCTAGGGGGAGGGAGAGCACCGGGGAGCTGTTTTTT.

This clonotype was recorded at least ten times. CDR3 DNA: TGTGCCAGCAGTGAAGCTGAGACCCAGTACTTC. Protein sequence: CASSEAETQYF. J is TRBJ2-5 and V is TRBV6-1; D gene unclear. Germline V gene lookup returns CDR1 MNHNS and CDR2 SASEGT. With 0 bases removed from V and 5 bases from J, the gap between germline ends came to 1 base. The CDR3 sequence is 11 residues long.

The J gene is TRBJ2-6, the V gene TRBV20-1; the D is unclear. Trimming cost V 5 bases and J 2 bases, with 10 bases left between them. Germline V lookup: CDR1 DFQATT, CDR2 SNEGSKA (reference sequence). The CDR3 runs to 14 residues. The CDR3 here is CSAPVSTGANVLTF. For the CDR3, the DNA is TGCAGTGCTCCCGTCTCGACTGGGGCCAACGTCCTGACTTTC.